The next 22 T cell receptor beta chains were all read from a single sample in a study of graft-versus-host responses after intestinal transplantation. Processing released intraepithelial and lamina propria lymphocytes from the graft tissue. Sequenced by immunoSEQ multiplex PCR; TCRdb stores in-frame clones only, minus some. The repertoire has around 15,000 clones, roughly two thirds of them found once; the top ten carry approximately 8.8%. The sample consisted of ileum tissue, taken 650 to 700 days after intestinal transplantation. The receptors here all came from a human patient who received an intestinal transplant, so some T cells may come from the graft donor.

The chain employs TRBV5-1 and TRBJ2-5; 11 nucleotides line up with TRBD2. The J call may be in error: the DNA end matches TRBJ2-7 better. The CDR3 is made up of 16 amino acids. Germline CDR1 is SGHRS and CDR2 is YFSETQ. The CDR3 protein is CASSFISGTSGYEQYF. The CDR3, as DNA: TGCGCCAGCAGCTTCATATCCGGGACTAGCGGTTACGAGCAGTACTTC.

This rearrangement joins TRBV7-2 to TRBJ1-2; TRBD1 aligns across 10 bases. Germline trimming cut 5 bases from V and 2 bases from J; bases unmatched to any gene: 2. CDR1 and CDR2 (germline): SGHTA, FQGNSA. The CDR3 sequence is 14 residues long. The CDR3 is CASSRTGGNYGYTF. The CDR3 nucleotides are TGTGCCAGCAGCCGGACAGGGGGAAACTATGGCTACACCTTC.

V is TRBV6-5 and J is TRBJ2-1, with D tentatively TRBD1 (7 bases). CDR3 length equals 15 residues. V lost 0 bases and J 6 bases, leaving 12 bases between the germline ends. CDR1 is MNHEY and CDR2 is SVGAGI in the germline V gene. The CDR3 spells CASSYSTGRPNEQFF. For the CDR3, the DNA is TGTGCCAGCAGTTACTCGACAGGGAGGCCCAATGAGCAGTTCTTC.

This chain joins TRBV2 and TRBJ2-7; the D gene is possibly TRBD1 (6 bases). Trimming cost V 2 bases and J 2 bases, with 10 bases left between them. This CDR3 spans 14 amino acids. Per germline, CDR1 SNHLY and CDR2 FYNNEI. This chain's CDR3 is CASSERQGPYEQYF. The CDR3 nucleotides are TGTGCCAGCAGTGAAAGGCAGGGGCCCTACGAGCAGTACTTC.

This clone appeared a few times. The chain couples TRBV19 to TRBJ1-4; no definite D call. With 3 bases removed from V and 4 bases from J, the gap between germline ends came to 3 bases. In germline, CDR1 is LNHDA, CDR2 SQIVND (reference sequence). The CDR3 is 12 amino acids. The CDR3 spells CASSIRNEKLFF. The CDR3, as DNA: TGTGCCAGTAGTATCCGTAATGAAAAACTGTTTTTT.

The chain has TRBV5-1 and TRBJ2-4; TRBD1 matches at 10 bases. Trimming cost V 0 bases and J 6 bases; bases outside gene matches: 9. The CDR3 has 17 residues. CDR1 is SGHRS and CDR2 is YFSETQ in the germline V gene. CDR3 DNA sequence: TGCGCCAGCAGCTTGGTTCTGAGGGACAGGGGCGGAAACATTCAGTACTTC. Protein product: CASSLVLRDRGGNIQYF. Variable domain in full (rest from reference TRBV5-1 and TRBJ2-4): KAGVTQTPRYLIKTRGQQVTLSCSPISGHRSVSWYQQTPGQGLQFLFEYFSETQRNKGNFPGRFSGRQFSNSRSEMNVSTLELGDSALYLCASSLVLRDRGGNIQYFGAGTRLSVL.

The V gene is TRBV19, the J gene TRBJ1-1; TRBD1 is a possible D gene (6 bases). V lost 6 bases to trimming and J lost 9 bases, with 11 bases between them. The CDR3 length is 11 residues. Germline CDR1 and CDR2: LNHDA and SQIVND (reference sequence). Here the CDR3 DNA reads TGTGCCAGTAGAACAGGGAATCAAGCTTTCTTT. Protein sequence: CASRTGNQAFF.

The V gene is TRBV19, the J gene TRBJ1-5; D possibly corresponds to TRBD1 (5 bases). CDR1 LNHDA and CDR2 SQIVND come from the germline V gene (reference sequence). V lost 6 bases and J lost 7, with 22 bases in between. The CDR3 contains 16 residues. CDR3 protein: CASSPPGGLHWQPQHF. CDR3 coding DNA: TGTGCCAGTAGCCCCCCCGGGGGGTTACATTGGCAGCCCCAGCATTTT.

The chain joins TRBV11-2 to TRBJ1-2; 7 positions agree with TRBD1. The CDR3 covers 12 residues. Germline-derived CDR1 and CDR2 are SGHAT and FQNNGV. V trimming: 3 bases; J trimming: 7 bases; junction bases outside the gene matches: 2. CDR3 amino acids: CASSFEGAGYTF. The CDR3 nucleotides read TGTGCCAGCAGCTTTGAGGGGGCTGGCTACACCTTC. Based on the CDR3 plus reference TRBV11-2 and TRBJ1-2, the full variable domain is EAGVAQSPRYKIIEKRQSVAFWCNPISGHATLYWYQQILGQGPKLLIQFQNNGVVDDSQLPKDRFSAERLKGVDSTLKIQPAKLEDSAVYLCASSFEGAGYTFGSGTRLTVV.

CDR3 amino acids: CASSLGRTGDPEQYF. CDR3 nucleotide sequence: TGTGCCAGCTCCCTCGGGCGGACAGGGGACCCCGAGCAGTACTTC. The V gene is TRBV18, the J gene TRBJ2-7; 9 nucleotides line up with TRBD1. Germline V CDR1 and CDR2: KGHSH, LQKENI. V shed 6 bases and J 6 bases; nucleotides not matched to a gene: 12. The CDR3 consists of 15 residues.

This clone was seen a handful of times. The J gene is TRBJ2-2, the V gene TRBV19; weak D call: TRBD1 (5 bases). This CDR3 contains 13 residues. The ends were cut back, 3 bases at V and 6 bases at J, with 8 bases in the middle. Germline loops: CDR1 LNHDA, CDR2 SQIVND (reference sequence). The CDR3, as DNA: TGTGCCAGTAGTATGCAGGGTGCCGGGGAGCTGTTTTTT. It specifies CASSMQGAGELFF.

This clone was detected only once. J is TRBJ2-4 and V is TRBV9; the D is unclear. V was pared by 4 bases and J by 0 bases, with 14 bases between. CDR3 size: 16 residues. The germline CDR1 and CDR2 sequences are SGDLS and YYNGEE. CDR3 in amino acids: CASSPGSHVAKNIQYF. In nucleotides, the CDR3 is TGTGCCAGCAGCCCCGGGTCGCACGTAGCCAAAAACATTCAGTACTTC.

V is TRBV5-6 and J is TRBJ1-1, with a tentative D call TRBD1 (6 bases). V lost 1 base and J lost 3, with 16 bases in between. The CDR3 covers 16 residues. Germline assignment: CDR1 SGHDT and CDR2 YYEEEE. CDR3 in amino acids: CASSLRPTGRHTEAFF. CDR3 nucleotide sequence: TGTGCCAGCAGCTTGAGGCCTACAGGGCGGCACACTGAAGCTTTCTTT.

The chain links TRBV19 to TRBJ1-6; 8 nucleotides align to TRBD1. The CDR3 consists of 14 residues. The junction had 4 bases not matched to a gene; V was cut back by 5 bases and J by 7 bases. Germline CDR1 is LNHDA and CDR2 is SQIVND (reference sequence). The CDR3 sequence: CASSARQGNSPLHF. The DNA of the CDR3 is TGTGCCAGTAGTGCCCGACAGGGGAATTCACCCCTCCACTTT.

The chain couples TRBV27 to TRBJ1-5, with D possibly matching TRBD1 (5 bases). Trimming removed 0 bases from V and 3 bases from J, with 18 bases in between. The CDR3 is 18 residues long. CDR1 and CDR2 from the germline V gene are MNHEY and SMNVEV (reference sequence). The CDR3 spells CASSLSYVRQSINQPQHF. Here the CDR3 DNA reads TGTGCCAGCAGTTTATCGTATGTGAGACAGTCTATCAATCAGCCCCAGCATTTT.

The CDR3 DNA sequence: TGTGCCAGCAGCTTCGGCACAGGGGGCGCAGATACGCAGTATTTT. It encodes CASSFGTGGADTQYF. This chain links TRBV5-8 with TRBJ2-3; 9 bases fit TRBD1. The length of the CDR3 is 15 residues. V was pared by 2 bases and J by 4 bases, with 5 bases of the junction left unmatched. The germline V gene has CDR1 SGHTS and CDR2 YDEGEE.

In its sample, this clone was seen a few times. The rearrangement links TRBV29-1 to TRBJ2-7, with a tentative D call TRBD1 (5 bases). Trimming removed 4 bases from V and 3 bases from J, with 13 bases in between. CDR3 length: 13 residues. Germline CDR1 SQVTM, CDR2 ANQGSEA. CDR3 DNA sequence: TGCAGCGTTGGTCAGGGCGGCTTCTACGAGCAGTACTTC. This gives the protein CSVGQGGFYEQYF.

This clone showed up just a few times. This rearrangement joins TRBV7-9 to TRBJ1-2; 7 bases are shared with TRBD1. The CDR3 sequence is 13 residues long. V trimming: 5 bases; J trimming: 6 bases; junction bases outside the gene matches: 6. The germline V gene encodes CDR1 SEHNR and CDR2 FQNEAQ (reference sequence). CDR3 bases: TGTGCCAGCAGCCGTATCGACAGGGATGGCTACACCTTC. Encoded protein: CASSRIDRDGYTF. Together with reference TRBV7-9 and TRBJ1-2, the CDR3 gives the full variable domain: DTGVSQNPRHKITKRGQNVTFRCDPISEHNRLYWYRQTLGQGPEFLTYFQNEAQLEKSRLLSDRFSAERPKGSFSTLEIQRTEQGDSAMYLCASSRIDRDGYTFGSGTRLTVV.

The rearrangement links TRBV11-2 to TRBJ2-7; D unclear. CDR3 size: 15 residues. Trimming pared 5 bases from V and 1 base from J, leaving 15 bases between. Germline V gives CDR1 SGHAT, CDR2 FQNNGV. The CDR3 reads CASSPVVSLSYEQYF. The CDR3 DNA reads as TGTGCCAGCAGCCCGGTAGTATCCTTATCCTACGAGCAGTACTTC.

V usage is TRBV7-8 and J usage is TRBJ2-3; 16 bases are shared with TRBD2. CDR1 SGHVS and CDR2 FQNEAQ come from the germline V gene. The V gene end was trimmed by 7 bases and the J gene end by 4 bases; junction bases not matched to a gene: 17. The length of the CDR3 is 20 residues. The CDR3 nucleotides are TGTGCCAGCACGCGGTGGAAGGGACTAGCGGGGGGGGTTCCCCCAGATACGCAGTATTTT. Protein product: CASTRWKGLAGGVPPDTQYF. The variable domain in full, completed from reference TRBV7-8 and TRBJ2-3, reads GAGVSQSPRYKVAKRGQDVALRCDPISGHVSLFWYQQALGQGPEFLTYFQNEAQLDKSGLPSDRFFAERPEGSVSTLKIQRTQQEDSAVYLCASTRWKGLAGGVPPDTQYFGPGTRLTVL.

This rearrangement joins TRBV7-2 to TRBJ2-2; possible D gene TRBD2, 5 bases. Per germline, CDR1 SGHTA and CDR2 FQGNSA. CDR3 length: 15 residues. Trimming removed 2 bases at V and 0 bases at J, with 7 bases between. CDR3 loop: CASSLRTANTGELFF. DNA of the CDR3: TGTGCCAGCAGCTTACGGACTGCGAACACCGGGGAGCTGTTTTTT.

This clone was seen more than once but under ten times. The chain uses TRBV6-6 and TRBJ2-1; no clear D. Trimming cost V 8 bases and J 4 bases, with 12 bases left between them. This CDR3 is 13 amino acids long. The germline gives CDR1 MNHNY, CDR2 SVGAGI (reference sequence). The CDR3 sequence: CASRQDLYNEQFF. The CDR3 DNA follows: TGTGCCAGCCGACAAGACCTTTACAATGAGCAGTTCTTC.